The present entry profiles one T cell receptor beta chain with its context. The data belong to a study of blood T cell repertoires in COVID-19. Study-level background: The United States, Italy and Spain provided the acute and convalescent COVID-19 samples. Sample material is recorded as cDNA or gDNA derived from T cells, B-cell-depleted T cells, or PBMCs.

Germline V gives CDR1 SNHLY, CDR2 FYNNEI. There are 15 residues in the CDR3. V was pared by 2 bases and J by 4 bases, with 5 bases of the junction left unmatched. Per the original data handling: Nucleated cell number was recorded as an estimate derived from reference gene primer amplification. Repertoires were generated with immunoSEQ multiplex PCR, while TCRdb's copy carries only in-frame clones and drops some. V and J calls and clone size are as listed in that table; D and trimming were resolved from the DNA. The sample shows around 150,000 clones, roughly 86% of them seen only once. The J gene is TRBJ1-2, the V gene TRBV2, with TRBD1 matching over 9 bases. Sequenced material: PBMCs or T cells enriched from blood (not recorded which). The TCR was taken from a woman aged 45-65 years with acute COVID-19. DNA of the CDR3: TGTGCCAGCAGTGAAAGGGGACAGGGCTCCTATGGCTACACCTTC. Translation: CASSERGQGSYGYTF.